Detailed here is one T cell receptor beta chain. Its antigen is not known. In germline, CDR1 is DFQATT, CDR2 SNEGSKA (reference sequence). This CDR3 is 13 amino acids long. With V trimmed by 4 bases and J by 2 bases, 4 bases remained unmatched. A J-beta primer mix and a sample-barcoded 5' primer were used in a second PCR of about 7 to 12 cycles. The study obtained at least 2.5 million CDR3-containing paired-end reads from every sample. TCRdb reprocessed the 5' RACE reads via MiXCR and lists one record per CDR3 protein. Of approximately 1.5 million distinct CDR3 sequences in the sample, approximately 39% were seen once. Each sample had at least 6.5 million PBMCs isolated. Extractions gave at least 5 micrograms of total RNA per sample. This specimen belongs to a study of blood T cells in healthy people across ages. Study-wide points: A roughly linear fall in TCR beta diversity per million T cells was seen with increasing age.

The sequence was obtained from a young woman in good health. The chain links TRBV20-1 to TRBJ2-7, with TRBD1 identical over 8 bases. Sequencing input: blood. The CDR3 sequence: CSATYRGTYEQYF. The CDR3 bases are TGCAGTGCTACCTACAGGGGGACCTACGAGCAGTACTTC.